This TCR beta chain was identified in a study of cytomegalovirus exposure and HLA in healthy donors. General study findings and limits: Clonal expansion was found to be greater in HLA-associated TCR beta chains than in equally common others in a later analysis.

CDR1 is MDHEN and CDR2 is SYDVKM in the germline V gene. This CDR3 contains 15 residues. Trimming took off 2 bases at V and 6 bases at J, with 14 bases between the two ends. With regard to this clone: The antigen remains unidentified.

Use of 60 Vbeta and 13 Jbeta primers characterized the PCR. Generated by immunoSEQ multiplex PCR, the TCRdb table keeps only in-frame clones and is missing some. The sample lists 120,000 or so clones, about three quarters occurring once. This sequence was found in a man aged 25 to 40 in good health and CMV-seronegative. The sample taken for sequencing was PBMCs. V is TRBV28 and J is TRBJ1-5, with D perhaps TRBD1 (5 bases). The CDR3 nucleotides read TGTGCCAGCAGTTTACCACCGGCCGGGGGTCAGCCCCAGCATTTT. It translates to CASSLPPAGGQPQHF. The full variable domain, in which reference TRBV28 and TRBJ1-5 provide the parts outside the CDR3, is DVKVTQSSRYLVKRTGEKVFLECVQDMDHENMFWYRQDPGLGLRLIYFSYDVKMKEKGDIPEGYSVSREKKERFSLILESASTNQTSMYLCASSLPPAGGQPQHFGDGTRLSIL.